The T cell receptor (beta chain) described here comes from a study of cytomegalovirus exposure and HLA in healthy donors. Vbeta (60) and Jbeta (13) primers were used in the PCR. The repertoire was sequenced with immunoSEQ multiplex PCR; TCRdb's copy has only in-frame clones and lacks some. The sample consists of around 150,000 clones, roughly 76% of them appearing once. Sequenced input: PBMCs. This receptor was taken from a man in his late teens or twenties in good health and CMV-seronegative.

The CDR3 protein is CASSPGNYGYTF. CDR3 in DNA: TGTGCCAGCAGTCCCGGGAACTATGGCTACACCTTC. The V call is TRBV27, the J call TRBJ1-2, with D unclear. Germline V CDR1 and CDR2: MNHEY, SMNVEV (reference sequence). The CDR3 length is 12 residues. V lost 5 bases to trimming and J lost 2 bases, with 6 bases between them.